These T cell receptor beta chains were read from a single sample in a study of T cell repertoires in cytomegalovirus infection. In TCRdb, the reads were re-called with MiXCR into one record per CDR3 protein. The table has roughly 150,000 distinct CDR3 sequences, roughly a quarter seen once; the top ten hold approximately 11%. Sequencing was done on a sample of PBMCs. The receptors stem from a human donor in good health (CMV status not recorded). Some clones in this sample may be carry-over from other donors' samples. Both conserved end residues are part of each CDR3. The order of the fields is V gene, J gene, D gene, clone size, CDR3 DNA, CDR3 protein. The D gene is left open where the match is weak. Some rows mark clone size as missing; the rest say once, few, many or name a class of expanded clone.

v_call: TRBV2
j_call: TRBJ2-7
d_call: TRBD1
clone_size: -
cdr3_nt: TGTGCCAGCAGCAACACCTGGACAGGGGTGGGGGAGCAGTACTTC
cdr3_aa: CASSNTWTGVGEQYF

v_call: TRBV7-9
j_call: TRBJ2-1
d_call: -
clone_size: many
cdr3_nt: TGTGCCAGCAGCTTGGGTACAGGTGATTTAAGGTGGGATGAGCAGTTCTTC
cdr3_aa: CASSLGTGDLRWDEQFF

v_call: TRBV28
j_call: TRBJ2-2
d_call: -
clone_size: few
cdr3_nt: TGTGCCAGCGGAGGGGTTCCATCGGGCGGGGAGCTGTTTTTT
cdr3_aa: CASGGVPSGGELFF

v_call: TRBV7-3
j_call: TRBJ1-3
d_call: -
clone_size: -
cdr3_nt: TGTGCCAGCAGCCCCGAGAGGGGAGACACCATATATTTT
cdr3_aa: CASSPERGDTIYF

v_call: TRBV6-2/TRBV6-3
j_call: TRBJ1-6
d_call: -
clone_size: few
cdr3_nt: TGTGCCAGCAGTATCGGGAATTCACCCCTCCACTTT
cdr3_aa: CASSIGNSPLHF

v_call: TRBV12-3/TRBV12-4
j_call: TRBJ2-7
d_call: TRBD1
clone_size: few
cdr3_nt: TGTGCCAGCAGTCTAGGACAGGTCAACGAGCAGTACTTC
cdr3_aa: CASSLGQVNEQYF

v_call: TRBV7-2
j_call: TRBJ2-7
d_call: TRBD1
clone_size: few
cdr3_nt: TGTGCCAGCAGTCTAGGGGGCAGGGCCTCCTACGAGCAGTACTTC
cdr3_aa: CASSLGGRASYEQYF

v_call: TRBV7-2
j_call: TRBJ2-7
d_call: TRBD1
clone_size: many
cdr3_nt: TGTGCCAGCAGCTTAGCAACCGGGACAGGGGGCCACGAGCAGTACTTC
cdr3_aa: CASSLATGTGGHEQYF

v_call: TRBV7-2
j_call: TRBJ2-7
d_call: TRBD1
clone_size: many
cdr3_nt: TGTGCCAGCAGCCCAGGCCGGACAGGGGGCTACGAGCAGTACTTC
cdr3_aa: CASSPGRTGGYEQYF

v_call: TRBV7-2
j_call: TRBJ2-7
d_call: -
clone_size: -
cdr3_nt: TGTGCCAGCAGCTTAGGGGCCCCCGTCTACGAGCAGTACTTC
cdr3_aa: CASSLGAPVYEQYF

v_call: TRBV28
j_call: TRBJ2-6
d_call: TRBD1
clone_size: many
cdr3_nt: TGTGCCAGCAGGCAAGGGGGCGCCGGGGCCAACGTCCTGACTTTC
cdr3_aa: CASRQGGAGANVLTF

v_call: TRBV20-1
j_call: TRBJ1-5
d_call: -
clone_size: -
cdr3_nt: TGCAGTGCTAGCGGCAGGGGCGGTAATCAGCCCCAGCATTTT
cdr3_aa: CSASGRGGNQPQHF

v_call: TRBV27
j_call: TRBJ2-2
d_call: TRBD2
clone_size: few
cdr3_nt: TGTGCCAGCAGTGGACTAGCGGGAGTTGGCACCGGGGAGCTGTTTTTT
cdr3_aa: CASSGLAGVGTGELFF

v_call: TRBV6-5
j_call: TRBJ2-1
d_call: TRBD2
clone_size: -
cdr3_nt: TGTGCCAGCAGCGAGACTAGCGGGAGGGCCTATGAGCAGTTCTTC
cdr3_aa: CASSETSGRAYEQFF

v_call: TRBV7-9
j_call: TRBJ2-3
d_call: -
clone_size: many
cdr3_nt: TGTGCCAGCAGCTCCTTATCAAGTACCCCAAGGGAGTATTTT
cdr3_aa: CASSSLSSTPREYF

v_call: TRBV14
j_call: TRBJ2-5
d_call: -
clone_size: -
cdr3_nt: TGTGCCAGCTGTAGGGACTTGGGAGAGACCCAGTACTTC
cdr3_aa: CASCRDLGETQYF

v_call: TRBV28
j_call: TRBJ2-5
d_call: -
clone_size: few
cdr3_nt: TGTGCCAGCCGAAGGGACTCCGAGTACTTC
cdr3_aa: CASRRDSEYF

v_call: TRBV4-1
j_call: TRBJ2-1
d_call: -
clone_size: few
cdr3_nt: TGCGCCAGCAGCCAAGCACTCCATGAGCAGTTCTTC
cdr3_aa: CASSQALHEQFF

v_call: TRBV30
j_call: TRBJ2-5
d_call: -
clone_size: once
cdr3_nt: TGTGCCTGGAGTCGTGGACAGCAAGAGACCCAGTACTTC
cdr3_aa: CAWSRGQQETQYF

v_call: TRBV11-2
j_call: TRBJ1-1
d_call: TRBD1
clone_size: -
cdr3_nt: TGTGCCAGCAGCTTAGGGACACACAGGGGGCTCACTGAAGCTTTCTTT
cdr3_aa: CASSLGTHRGLTEAFF

v_call: TRBV12-3/TRBV12-4
j_call: TRBJ2-2
d_call: -
clone_size: few
cdr3_nt: TGTGCCACACCGGGGCCTTCCACCGGGGAGCTGTTTTTT
cdr3_aa: CATPGPSTGELFF

v_call: TRBV4-3
j_call: TRBJ1-1
d_call: -
clone_size: -
cdr3_nt: TGCGCCAGCAGCCAAGATCTCGGGCCGGGTTCCGGCGCTGAAGCTTTCTTT
cdr3_aa: CASSQDLGPGSGAEAFF

v_call: TRBV12-3/TRBV12-4
j_call: TRBJ2-1
d_call: TRBD2
clone_size: -
cdr3_nt: TGTGCCAGCAGTCGGACTAGCGGGGGCCGCTACAATGAGCAGTTCTTC
cdr3_aa: CASSRTSGGRYNEQFF

v_call: TRBV20-1
j_call: TRBJ1-5
d_call: TRBD1
clone_size: many
cdr3_nt: TGCAGTGCCTGGACAGGGGAAGCTCAGCCCCAGCATTTT
cdr3_aa: CSAWTGEAQPQHF

v_call: TRBV6-2/TRBV6-3
j_call: TRBJ1-1
d_call: -
clone_size: -
cdr3_nt: TGTGCCAGCACGGGGGTACCGAACACTGAAGCTTTCTTT
cdr3_aa: CASTGVPNTEAFF

v_call: TRBV25-1
j_call: TRBJ2-2
d_call: -
clone_size: -
cdr3_nt: TGTGCCAGCAGTGCCCGGACCGGCACCGGGGAGCTGTTTTTT
cdr3_aa: CASSARTGTGELFF

v_call: TRBV2
j_call: TRBJ2-3
d_call: -
clone_size: few
cdr3_nt: TGTGCCAGCAGTGTAGTGGGGCAGGGCACAGATACGCAGTATTTT
cdr3_aa: CASSVVGQGTDTQYF

v_call: TRBV7-8
j_call: TRBJ2-1
d_call: TRBD2
clone_size: many
cdr3_nt: TGTGCCAGCAGCCAAGCTATGCGAGCGGGAGGGCCGCGGCGTAATGAGCAGTTCTTC
cdr3_aa: CASSQAMRAGGPRRNEQFF

v_call: TRBV12-3/TRBV12-4
j_call: TRBJ2-1
d_call: -
clone_size: -
cdr3_nt: TGTGCCAGCAGTTTGTGGGGTTTCTCCGCTGAGCAGTTCTTC
cdr3_aa: CASSLWGFSAEQFF

v_call: TRBV7-9
j_call: TRBJ2-5
d_call: -
clone_size: few
cdr3_nt: TGTGCCAGCAGCTCCGCACGGTATTACCAAGAGACCCAGTACTTC
cdr3_aa: CASSSARYYQETQYF

v_call: TRBV13
j_call: TRBJ2-1
d_call: -
clone_size: -
cdr3_nt: TGTGCCAGCAGCACCGGGACCAATGAGCAGTTCTTC
cdr3_aa: CASSTGTNEQFF

v_call: TRBV5-1
j_call: TRBJ2-5
d_call: TRBD1
clone_size: -
cdr3_nt: TGCGCCAGCAGCGCCGGGACAGCAGGAGGTATGAAGACCCAGTACTTC
cdr3_aa: CASSAGTAGGMKTQYF

v_call: TRBV7-2
j_call: TRBJ2-1
d_call: TRBD2
clone_size: few
cdr3_nt: TGTGCCAGCAGCTTACGGCGGGAGGGGGGACAGTTCTTC
cdr3_aa: CASSLRREGGQFF

v_call: TRBV7-8
j_call: TRBJ2-2
d_call: -
clone_size: medium-sized
cdr3_nt: TGTGCCAGCAGCTTGCCTACAGGGTCTGGCACCGGGGAGCTGTTTTTT
cdr3_aa: CASSLPTGSGTGELFF

v_call: TRBV19
j_call: TRBJ2-5
d_call: -
clone_size: -
cdr3_nt: TGTGCCAGTAGTCCCGGGCCCGGGCGGAGGGAGACCCAGTACTTC
cdr3_aa: CASSPGPGRRETQYF

v_call: TRBV28
j_call: TRBJ1-2
d_call: TRBD1
clone_size: -
cdr3_nt: TGTGCCAGCAATTTGCAGGGGGCGGTGGGTGGCTACACCTTC
cdr3_aa: CASNLQGAVGGYTF

v_call: TRBV19
j_call: TRBJ2-1
d_call: -
clone_size: -
cdr3_nt: TGTGCCAGTAGTGGGGAGACAGAGAGGCGAGGAACCTACAATGAGCAGTTCTTC
cdr3_aa: CASSGETERRGTYNEQFF

v_call: TRBV28
j_call: TRBJ1-1
d_call: TRBD1
clone_size: few
cdr3_nt: TGTGCCAGCAGTTTGATCTTAACAGCAGGGGGTGAAGCTTTCTTT
cdr3_aa: CASSLILTAGGEAFF

v_call: TRBV6-2/TRBV6-3
j_call: TRBJ2-1
d_call: TRBD1
clone_size: -
cdr3_nt: TGTGCCAGCAGACCCCCCGGGACAGGGCGCAATGAGCAGTTCTTC
cdr3_aa: CASRPPGTGRNEQFF

v_call: TRBV7-3
j_call: TRBJ1-1
d_call: -
clone_size: few
cdr3_nt: TGTGCCAGCAGCTTATCCGCACGAGACACTGAAGCTTTCTTT
cdr3_aa: CASSLSARDTEAFF

v_call: TRBV28
j_call: TRBJ1-6
d_call: -
clone_size: few
cdr3_nt: TGTGCCAGCAGTCCCGGACAGACCTCAGGGGCCCTCCACTTT
cdr3_aa: CASSPGQTSGALHF

v_call: TRBV7-6
j_call: TRBJ1-6
d_call: -
clone_size: -
cdr3_nt: TGTGCCAGCAGCTCCGGGGGTAGCTCCTATAATTCACCCCTCCACTTT
cdr3_aa: CASSSGGSSYNSPLHF

v_call: TRBV11-1
j_call: TRBJ2-5
d_call: -
clone_size: -
cdr3_nt: TGTGCCAGCAGCTTTCTCCCCGGACAGCAAGAGACCCAGTACTTC
cdr3_aa: CASSFLPGQQETQYF

v_call: TRBV7-8
j_call: TRBJ2-1
d_call: TRBD2
clone_size: -
cdr3_nt: TGTGCCAGCAGCTTAAATCTAGCGGGGAACAATGAGCAGTTCTTC
cdr3_aa: CASSLNLAGNNEQFF

v_call: TRBV19
j_call: TRBJ2-7
d_call: -
clone_size: -
cdr3_nt: TGTGCCAGTAGTAAGCCAGCGGACAGCCGCTACGAGCAGTACTTC
cdr3_aa: CASSKPADSRYEQYF

v_call: TRBV29-1
j_call: TRBJ1-1
d_call: TRBD1
clone_size: many
cdr3_nt: TGCAGCGTTGAACCCCAGGGGGACACTGAAGCTTTCTTT
cdr3_aa: CSVEPQGDTEAFF

v_call: TRBV2
j_call: TRBJ1-1
d_call: -
clone_size: -
cdr3_nt: TGTGCCAGCAGAGATTTCATGAACACTGAAGCTTTCTTT
cdr3_aa: CASRDFMNTEAFF

v_call: TRBV7-8
j_call: TRBJ2-3
d_call: -
clone_size: many
cdr3_nt: TGTGCCAGCCGGCCGAGAACCACAGATACGCAGTATTTT
cdr3_aa: CASRPRTTDTQYF